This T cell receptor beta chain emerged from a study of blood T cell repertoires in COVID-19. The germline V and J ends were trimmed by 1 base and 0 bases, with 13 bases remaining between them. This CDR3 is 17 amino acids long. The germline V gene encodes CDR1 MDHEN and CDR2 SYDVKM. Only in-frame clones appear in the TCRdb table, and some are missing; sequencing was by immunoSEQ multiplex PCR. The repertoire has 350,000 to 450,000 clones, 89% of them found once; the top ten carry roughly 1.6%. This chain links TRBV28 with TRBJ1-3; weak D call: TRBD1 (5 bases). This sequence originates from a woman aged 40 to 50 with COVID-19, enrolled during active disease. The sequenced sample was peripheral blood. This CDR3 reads CASSLSGVLISGNTIYF. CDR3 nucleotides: TGTGCCAGCAGTTTATCGGGGGTGTTGATCTCTGGAAACACCATATATTTT.